This T cell receptor (beta chain) was sequenced during a study of T cell clusters in autoimmune cytopenias. TRB was amplified by touch-down multiplex PCR, primer pools A and B combined. TCRdb re-called the multiplex PCR reads; one entry per CDR3 protein, DNA not given. This sample's table has about 5,600 distinct CDR3 sequences. TRB amplification used approximately 250 ng of peripheral blood genomic DNA. The CDR3 is 16 amino acids. Germline V gene sequence: CDR1 SGHNT, CDR2 YENEEA. The same specimen was also included in a second study, on T cell repertoires in aging, cancer and after chemotherapy.

The receptor comes from a human donor in good health. Sequencing was done on a sample of peripheral blood. The genes are TRBV11-3 and TRBJ2-3; the D gene TCRdb calls, TRBD1, cannot be checked with no DNA. CDR3 protein: CASSPAPTEMRDTQYF.